This TCR beta chain is from a study of Ad26.COV2.S vaccination and SARS-CoV-2 variants. This CDR3 region has 15 residues. CDR1 is SNHLY and CDR2 is FYNNEI in the germline V gene. The V end lost 6 bases, the J end lost 0 bases, and 11 bases lay between the germline ends. Using immunoSEQ multiplex PCR, the repertoire was profiled, and TCRdb retains in-frame clones only, with some absent. The sample records some 250,000 clones, roughly 90% being singletons. The treatment: 19 received Ad26.COV2.S at low or high dose, single or two shots; about 5 received placebo; per-sample allocation not given. Sampling occurred on day 63 after the first vaccine or placebo injection.

The V and J genes are TRBV2 and TRBJ1-4; D is undetermined. The sequence was obtained from a person between 18 and 59 years old who received the Ad26.COV2.S COVID-19 vaccine or a placebo. The specimen was peripheral blood, collected in a trial of Ad26.COV2.S vaccine versus placebo. DNA for the CDR3: TGTGCCAGCAGCAAAGAGGCGGCAACTAATGAAAAACTGTTTTTT. Its translation is CASSKEAATNEKLFF.